Listed below are T cell receptor beta chains from one sample, sequenced in a study of cytomegalovirus exposure and HLA in healthy donors. Generated by immunoSEQ multiplex PCR, the TCRdb table keeps only in-frame clones and is missing some. Among fewer than 250,000 clones, around nine tenths were seen once, and the ten largest hold 1.5% to 2.5%. Sample: PBMCs. The receptors shown here come from a woman between 18 and 29 years old in good health and CMV-seropositive. The CDR3 runs from the conserved cysteine through the conserved F or W.

V: TRBV30; J: TRBJ1-2; CDR3: CAWSVLSGYTF
V: TRBV5-1; J: TRBJ1-1; CDR3: CASRQGINTEAFF
V: TRBV30; J: TRBJ2-1; CDR3: CAAFGVRNEQFF
V: TRBV28; J: TRBJ2-7; CDR3: CASRLQRGYEQYF
V: TRBV15; J: TRBJ2-7; CDR3: CATSRRDHSYEQYF
V: TRBV30; J: TRBJ2-2; CDR3: CAWSVNTNTGELFF
V: TRBV6-1; J: TRBJ2-5; CDR3: CASSEIAGGPETQYF
V: TRBV4-1; J: TRBJ1-1; CDR3: CASSQSTGGTEAFF
V: TRBV11-2; J: TRBJ2-3; CDR3: CASSYPGGQPTDTQYF
V: TRBV6-1; J: TRBJ2-7; CDR3: CASSVGTGGSYEQYF
V: TRBV5-1; J: TRBJ1-1; CDR3: CASRPGQMNTEAFF
V: TRBV4-2; J: TRBJ2-1; CDR3: CASSRGGDSEQFF
V: TRBV13; J: TRBJ2-3; CDR3: CASSFRTRDTQYF
V: TRBV7-2; J: TRBJ1-1; CDR3: CASSLALSKRTEAFF
V: TRBV2; J: TRBJ2-7; CDR3: CAGLAGEEQYF
V: TRBV18; J: TRBJ2-7; CDR3: CASSPGQVSYEQYF